This T cell receptor beta chain was profiled in a study of blood T cell repertoires in COVID-19. Study at large: Acute and convalescent COVID-19 samples came from the United States, Italy and Spain.

Trimming stripped 1 base from V and 12 bases from J, with 12 bases between. This CDR3 has 12 amino acids. Participants were placed into cohorts based on the clinical history they reported. Up to 2 weeks before entering the study, exposed participants had met a COVID-19 case. Original processing methods: Reference gene primers were amplified, and this amplification served to estimate nucleated cell counts. Libraries were prepared by immunoSEQ multiplex PCR; TCRdb keeps only in-frame clonotypes and omits some of them. The D gene and trimming were derived from the DNA, and the V and J assignments and clone size from that table. The data contain some 340,000 clones, 85% to 95% of them singletons.

Input material: PBMCs or T cells enriched from blood (not recorded which). The chain links TRBV12-3 or TRBV12-4 to TRBJ1-1; D gene unclear. This receptor was taken from a woman in her twenties or thirties who had been exposed to COVID-19. The CDR3 sequence is CASSLGGSRPFF. The CDR3 DNA sequence: TGTGCCAGCAGTTTAGGAGGATCCCGTCCTTTCTTT.